This T cell receptor beta chain was found in a study of cytomegalovirus exposure and HLA in healthy donors. The PCR employed 60 Vbeta primers together with 13 Jbeta primers. Using immunoSEQ multiplex PCR, the repertoire was profiled, and TCRdb retains in-frame clones only, with some absent. Here the sample spans approximately 89,000 clones, roughly 85% being singletons. This clone was seen a handful of times. Each of the donors was a healthy bone marrow donor. The CDR3 has 14 amino acids. In germline, CDR1 is SGHRS, CDR2 YFSETQ. With 4 bases removed from V and 10 bases from J, the gap between germline ends came to 20 bases.

The sequence derives from a man aged 40-55 years in good health and CMV-seropositive. The V and J genes are TRBV5-1 and TRBJ1-2; D not resolved. Sequenced sample: PBMCs. CDR3 sequence: CASSDLMAASDYTF. The DNA for the CDR3 is TGCGCCAGCAGCGACTTGATGGCAGCCTCTGACTACACCTTC.